This is a list of T cell receptor beta chains from one sample in a study of blood T cell repertoires in COVID-19. Profiled with immunoSEQ multiplex PCR; TCRdb holds only in-frame clones, not every one. The sample includes more than 350,000 clones, about 88% of them seen just once. Sequences were obtained from PBMCs or T cells enriched from blood (not recorded which). The receptors here all came from a woman between 18 and 29 years old who had been exposed to COVID-19. Each CDR3 is given with its conserved first and last residue. Fields, in order: D gene, V gene, clone size, J gene, CDR3 DNA, CDR3 protein. A D gene is named only where the DNA matches it firmly. Expanded clones are given a class, and other clones once, few, many or no size at all.

TRBD1	TRBV11-2	NA	TRBJ1-1	TGTGCCAGCAGCTTAGGGACAGGGATCGACACTGAAGCTTTCTTT	CASSLGTGIDTEAFF
NA	TRBV7-2	NA	TRBJ2-4	TGTGCCAGCAGCTTGATTGGAGGGCCATGGGACATTCAGTACTTC	CASSLIGGPWDIQYF
TRBD1	TRBV11-2	NA	TRBJ2-7	TGTGCCAGCAGCTTCGCCACCGGGACAGGTGACGACGAGCAGTACTTC	CASSFATGTGDDEQYF
NA	TRBV27	NA	TRBJ2-7	TGTGCCAGCAGTTTATATTCAGGGGTGGGCTACGAGCAGTACTTC	CASSLYSGVGYEQYF
NA	TRBV5-6	NA	TRBJ2-7	TGTGCCAGCAACTATCGACAGCGCTCCTACGAGCAGTACTTC	CASNYRQRSYEQYF
NA	TRBV10-1	NA	TRBJ1-1	TGCGCCAGCAGTGTTAGGGGGGCTTTCTTT	CASSVRGAFF
NA	TRBV11-2	NA	TRBJ2-1	TGTGCCAGCAGTTCAGAGCGGGAGCAGTTCTTC	CASSSEREQFF
NA	TRBV9	few	TRBJ2-3	TGTGCCAGCAGCGTAGAAGACAGGTCGACTAGCACAGATACGCAGTATTTT	CASSVEDRSTSTDTQYF
NA	TRBV29-1	NA	TRBJ2-1	TGCAGCGTTGAAGGAAGACTTACAACCCTCTCCTACAATGAGCAGTTCTTC	CSVEGRLTTLSYNEQFF
TRBD1	TRBV28	NA	TRBJ2-7	TGTGCCAGCAGCCCGATCGGGACAGGGAACGAGCAGTACTTC	CASSPIGTGNEQYF
NA	TRBV3-1/TRBV3-2	once	TRBJ1-3	TGTGCCAGCAGCCAAGAACTTGAGCCTAGAGACAGCTCTGGAAACACCATATATTTT	CASSQELEPRDSSGNTIYF
NA	TRBV28	NA	TRBJ1-2	TGTGCCAGCAGTTTACCCCAGGCTGGCTACACCTTC	CASSLPQAGYTF
TRBD1	TRBV28	NA	TRBJ1-5	TGTGCCAGCCTTACAGGGGGTTCCAATCAGCCCCAGCATTTT	CASLTGGSNQPQHF
NA	TRBV7-9	NA	TRBJ2-6	TGTGCCAGCAGCCTAAAGGGGTCTGGGGCCAACGTCCTGACTTTC	CASSLKGSGANVLTF
TRBD2	TRBV3-1/TRBV3-2	NA	TRBJ2-7	TGTGCCAGCAGCCCTAGGACTAGCGGAACGTCCTACGAGCAGTACTTC	CASSPRTSGTSYEQYF
NA	TRBV19	NA	TRBJ1-5	TGTGCCAGTAGTCTTGAGGGATCGCCCCAGCATTTT	CASSLEGSPQHF
TRBD2	TRBV10-3	NA	TRBJ2-1	TGTGCCATCAGTGAGGCTAGCGGGAGGGCCTCATATGAGCAGTTCTTC	CAISEASGRASYEQFF